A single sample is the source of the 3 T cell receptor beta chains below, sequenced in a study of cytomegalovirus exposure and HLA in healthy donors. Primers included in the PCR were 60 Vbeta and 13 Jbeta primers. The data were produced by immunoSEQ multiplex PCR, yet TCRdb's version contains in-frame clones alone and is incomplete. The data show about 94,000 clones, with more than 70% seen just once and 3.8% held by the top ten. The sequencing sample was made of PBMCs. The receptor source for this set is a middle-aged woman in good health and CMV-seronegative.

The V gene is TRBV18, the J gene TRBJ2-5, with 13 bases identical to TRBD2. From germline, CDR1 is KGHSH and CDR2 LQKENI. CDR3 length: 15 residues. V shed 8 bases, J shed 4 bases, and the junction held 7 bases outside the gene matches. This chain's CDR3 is CASRTSGGPPETQYF. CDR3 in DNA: TGTGCCAGCCGGACTAGCGGGGGCCCCCCAGAGACCCAGTACTTC.

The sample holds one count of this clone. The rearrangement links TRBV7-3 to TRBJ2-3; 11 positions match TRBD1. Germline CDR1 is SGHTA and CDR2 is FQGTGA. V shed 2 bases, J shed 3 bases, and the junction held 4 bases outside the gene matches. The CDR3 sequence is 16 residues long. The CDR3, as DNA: TGTGCCAGCAGCTTAGAGGACAGGGGGCGAACAGATACGCAGTATTTT. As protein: CASSLEDRGRTDTQYF.

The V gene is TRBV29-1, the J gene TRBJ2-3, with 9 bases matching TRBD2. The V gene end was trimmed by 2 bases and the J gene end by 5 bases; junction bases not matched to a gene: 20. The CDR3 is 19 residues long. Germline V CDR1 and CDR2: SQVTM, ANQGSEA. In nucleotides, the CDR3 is TGCAGCGTTGAAACGAGGAGTGTCCGTGGCGGGGGGGCGGGAGATACGCAGTATTTT. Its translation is CSVETRSVRGGGAGDTQYF.